A single sample is the source of the 28 T cell receptor beta chains below, sequenced in a study of human T cells and chemical hapten exposure (dated by TCRdb to the early 2020s). The method behind the library was RACE. The reads were generated on a NextSeq 500. Using fastp at Q25 and MiXCR, TCRdb reprocessed the public reads and kept productive beta chains. Each entry is one CDR3 protein sequence, shown with its most common DNA and genes. The sample table shows around 80,000 distinct CDR3 sequences, and more than 6.5% are seen once. 1% to 1.5% of the sample lies in the top ten. In the paper's terms, the time point label means: patch test 2, 6 weeks after DPC sensitization. The sample's treatment or condition label is to be understood as: therapeutic diphenylcyclopropenone sensitization with weekly scalp DPC. Sequences were derived from whole blood, sampled in connection with sensitization to the hapten diphenylcyclopropenone (DPC). These receptors were obtained from a woman in her twenties or thirties with alopecia areata. Some clones in this sample may be carry-over from other donors' samples.

In its sample, this clonotype was seen many times. The rearrangement links TRBV3-1 to TRBJ1-1, with no clear D. V was shortened by 3 bases and J by 1 base, with 6 bases between the two germline ends. CDR1 and CDR2 from the germline V gene are LGHDT and YNNKEL (reference sequence). The CDR3 has 13 residues. The CDR3 bases are TGTGCCAGCAGCCATGGGCAGAACACTGAAGCTTTCTTT. This encodes CASSHGQNTEAFF.

This clonotype was detected ten times or more. The genes are TRBV6-1 and TRBJ1-4; no definite D call. The CDR3 loop spans 13 amino acids. The V and J ends lost 9 bases and 11 bases respectively, with 19 bases between them. The germline V gene encodes CDR1 MNHNS and CDR2 SASEGT. CDR3 region: CASPPGSGFKLFF. The CDR3, as DNA: TGTGCCAGTCCCCCGGGGTCGGGCTTTAAACTGTTTTTT.

This clonotype appeared a few times. V usage is TRBV10-3 and J usage is TRBJ1-6, with a weak D call TRBD1 (5 bases). The V gene's germline CDR1 is ENHRY and CDR2 SYGVKD. Trimming removed 9 bases at V and 13 bases at J, with 19 bases between. This CDR3 is 13 amino acids long. Written as DNA, the CDR3 is TGTGCCATGAGAGGGGACCGCGAGGGGCCCCTCCACTTT. Protein sequence: CAMRGDREGPLHF.

The chain uses TRBV7-2 and TRBJ1-3; a weak D match, TRBD1 (6 bases). This CDR3 contains 12 residues. Germline V gene lookup returns CDR1 SGHTA and CDR2 FQGNSA. Trimming took 5 bases from V and 10 from J, leaving 12 bases between them. The chain's CDR3 is CASSHREQTIYF. In DNA form, the CDR3 reads TGTGCCAGCAGCCACAGGGAGCAGACCATATATTTT.

This clonotype was counted many times. This rearrangement joins TRBV12-3 or TRBV12-4 to TRBJ1-1; 7 bases fit TRBD1. Trimming cost V 7 bases and J 4 bases; bases outside gene matches: 6. This CDR3 comprises 13 residues. CDR3 coding DNA: TGTGCCAGCACCGAAACAGGGGCCACTGAAGCTTTCTTT. It codes for CASTETGATEAFF.

The chain employs TRBV6-6 and TRBJ2-7, with a weak D call TRBD2 (6 bases). In germline, CDR1 is MNHNY, CDR2 SVGAGI (reference sequence). V shed 0 bases and J shed 3 bases, with 24 bases lying between them. The CDR3 spans 19 residues. The CDR3 spells CASSYSTPSRGLGDYEQYF. CDR3 nucleotides: TGTGCCAGCAGTTACTCGACGCCCTCCCGGGGACTCGGTGACTACGAGCAGTACTTC.

This clonotype was detected many times. The chain recombines TRBV30 with TRBJ2-7, with 7 bases that match TRBD1. The germline CDR1 and CDR2 sequences are GTSNPN and SVGIG (reference sequence). The CDR3 spans 14 residues. Germline trimming cut 4 bases from V and 2 bases from J; bases unmatched to any gene: 8. This CDR3 reads CAWTTGVRPYEQYF. Here the CDR3 DNA reads TGTGCCTGGACTACAGGGGTACGACCCTACGAGCAGTACTTC.

The sample holds many counts of this clonotype. V gene TRBV7-2 combines with J gene TRBJ2-3, with no clear D. Trimming cost V 1 base and J 0 bases, with 8 bases left between them. The germline V gene has CDR1 SGHTA and CDR2 FQGNSA. The CDR3 has 15 residues. The CDR3 reads CASSLVGSSTDTQYF. CDR3 DNA: TGTGCCAGCAGCTTAGTCGGGTCTAGCACAGATACGCAGTATTTT.

Ten or more counts support this clonotype. The chain combines TRBV7-8 with TRBJ2-2; D is unresolved. V was shortened by 1 base and J by 0 bases, with 6 bases between the two germline ends. The germline V gene has CDR1 SGHVS and CDR2 FQNEAQ. The CDR3 is 15 residues long. CDR3 protein: CASSLDRPNTGELFF. As DNA, the CDR3 is TGTGCCAGCAGCTTAGATAGGCCGAACACCGGGGAGCTGTTTTTT.

Many counts were recorded for this clonotype. This chain uses TRBV6-2 or TRBV6-3 with TRBJ2-5, with D possibly matching TRBD2 (7 bases). This CDR3 spans 12 amino acids. Trimming took off 10 bases at V and 4 bases at J, with 13 bases between the two ends. The germline gives CDR1 MNHEY, CDR2 SVGEGT. Here the CDR3 reads CATGGGPETQYF. CDR3 DNA sequence: TGTGCCACTGGCGGGGGCCCAGAGACCCAGTACTTC.

The J gene is TRBJ2-6, the V gene TRBV9; either TRBD1 or TRBD2 may fit D (5 bases each). Germline V gene data show CDR1 as SGDLS and CDR2 as YYNGEE. This CDR3 region has 18 residues. V lost 0 bases, J lost 0 bases, and 13 bases lay in between. CDR3: CASSVGLGTHSGANVLTF. For the CDR3, the DNA is TGTGCCAGCAGCGTAGGTTTAGGGACCCACTCTGGGGCCAACGTCCTGACTTTC.

This clonotype was observed at least ten times. The chain uses TRBV6-1 and TRBJ1-2; D call uncertain. Germline assignment: CDR1 MNHNS and CDR2 SASEGT. Trimming stripped 7 bases from V and 0 bases from J, with 6 bases between. The CDR3 covers 12 residues. As DNA, the CDR3 is TGTGCCAGCAATCAGGCTAACTATGGCTACACCTTC. Protein: CASNQANYGYTF.

This clonotype was counted at least ten times. This chain links TRBV10-2 with TRBJ1-1; D not certain. This CDR3 region has 14 residues. Germline CDR1 is WSHSY and CDR2 is SAAADI. V was cut by 6 bases and J by 0 bases, with 11 bases left in between. CDR3 DNA: TGCGCCAGCAGCCGGACTCTCATGAACACTGAAGCTTTCTTT. Protein: CASSRTLMNTEAFF.

This clonotype was detected ten times or more. This chain connects TRBV5-1 to TRBJ2-7; 7 positions agree with TRBD1. Germline V gene sequence: CDR1 SGHRS, CDR2 YFSETQ. The CDR3 loop spans 14 amino acids. Germline trimming cut 4 bases from V and 2 bases from J; bases unmatched to any gene: 6. The CDR3 loop reads CASSISGTAYEQYF. The CDR3 DNA follows: TGCGCCAGCAGCATCTCCGGGACAGCCTACGAGCAGTACTTC.

V is TRBV12-3 or TRBV12-4 and J is TRBJ1-5, with TRBD1 matching over 8 bases. Germline trimming cut 6 bases from V and 6 bases from J; bases unmatched to any gene: 7. CDR3 length: 14 amino acids. The DNA of the CDR3 is TGTGCCAGCAGACCCCAGGGGGCCGGTCAGCCCCAGCATTTT. Translated, it gives CASRPQGAGQPQHF.

This clonotype appeared a few times. The rearrangement links TRBV30 to TRBJ1-2; 9 bases map to TRBD1. There are 13 residues in the CDR3. V shed 1 base and J 6 bases; nucleotides not matched to a gene: 3. Per germline, CDR1 GTSNPN and CDR2 SVGIG (reference sequence). CDR3 sequence (DNA): TGTGCCTGGAGTGCCAGACAGGGGGATGGCTACACCTTC. Its protein product is CAWSARQGDGYTF.

This clonotype was seen a few times. The chain combines TRBV5-1 with TRBJ2-3, with a tentative D call TRBD1 (5 bases). Trimming pared 0 bases from V and 3 bases from J, leaving 11 bases between. The CDR3 extends over 15 amino acids. CDR1 and CDR2 from the germline V gene are SGHRS and YFSETQ. This chain's CDR3 is CASSLGQGRTDTQYF. The CDR3 DNA sequence: TGCGCCAGCAGCTTGGGGCAGGGAAGGACAGATACGCAGTATTTT.

The gene calls are TRBV3-1 and TRBJ2-3; 9 bases agree with TRBD2. CDR1 and CDR2 from the germline V gene are LGHDT and YNNKEL (reference sequence). CDR3 length: 15 residues. The junction had 7 bases not matched to a gene; V was cut back by 4 bases and J by 5 bases. CDR3 nucleotides: TGTGCCAGCAGCCCCGCGCGGGGGGGCGAAGATACGCAGTATTTT. Residues: CASSPARGGEDTQYF.

This clonotype showed up many times. V gene TRBV7-7 combines with J gene TRBJ2-3, with 8 bases fitting TRBD2. There are 15 residues in the CDR3. Germline CDR1 and CDR2: SSHAT and FNYEAQ (reference sequence). This CDR3 is CAIGGGPASTDTQYF. The CDR3 nucleotides read TGTGCTATCGGCGGGGGGCCGGCTAGCACAGATACGCAGTATTTT.

The J gene is TRBJ2-1, the V gene TRBV29-1; 7 bases are a match to TRBD1. Per germline, CDR1 SQVTM and CDR2 ANQGSEA. The junction had 4 bases not matched to a gene; V was cut back by 5 bases and J by 6 bases. The CDR3 has 12 residues. The CDR3 DNA reads as TGCAGCGTTTCTGCAGGGGGCAATGAGCAGTTCTTC. Translation gives CSVSAGGNEQFF.

This clonotype has at least ten counts. The rearrangement uses TRBV10-3 and TRBJ1-1; 12 nucleotides agree with TRBD1. The CDR3 consists of 15 residues. Germline CDR1 is ENHRY and CDR2 is SYGVKD. J gave up 1 base and V 8 bases, and 5 bases lay outside the gene matches. Here the CDR3 reads CAIAGTGGSNTEAFF. The CDR3, as DNA: TGTGCCATCGCCGGGACAGGGGGCTCGAACACTGAAGCTTTCTTT.

The chain couples TRBV10-3 to TRBJ1-4; D may be TRBD1 (5 bases). V was pared by 3 bases and J by 4 bases, with 15 bases between. The CDR3 is 16 amino acids. Germline values: CDR1 ENHRY, CDR2 SYGVKD. CDR3 in amino acids: CAISDQTGTDNEKLFF. The CDR3, as DNA: TGTGCCATCAGTGATCAAACCGGGACGGATAATGAAAAACTGTTTTTT.

This clonotype was seen ten or more times. The chain combines TRBV7-2 with TRBJ1-1; maybe TRBD1 (6 bases). The V end was cut by 2 bases, the J end by 4 bases, with 17 bases between. The CDR3 has 16 residues. Germline assignment: CDR1 SGHTA and CDR2 FQGNSA. The CDR3 DNA reads TGTGCCAGCAGCTTAAATATTGGGGGCGCGGGCACTGAAGCTTTCTTT. This gives the protein CASSLNIGGAGTEAFF. Looking up the rest from reference TRBV7-2 and TRBJ1-1 gives the full variable domain: GAGVSQSPSNKVTEKGKDVELRCDPISGHTALYWYRQSLGQGLEFLIYFQGNSAPDKSGLPSDRFSAERTGGSVSTLTIQRTQQEDSAVYLCASSLNIGGAGTEAFFGQGTRLTVV.

At least ten counts were recorded for this clonotype. The gene calls are TRBV5-5 and TRBJ2-7; TRBD2 matches at 7 bases. The germline CDR1 and CDR2 sequences are SGHKS and YYEKEE (reference sequence). The CDR3 length is 15 residues. V lost 3 bases to trimming and J lost 7 bases; unmatched junction nucleotides: 13. The DNA of the CDR3 is TGTGCCAGCAGCTCGATCGTAGCGGGCTGGGGGGAGCAGTACTTC. Its translation: CASSSIVAGWGEQYF.

This clonotype was found many times. V is TRBV4-1 and J is TRBJ2-2; D possibly corresponds to TRBD2 (6 bases). V lost 0 bases to trimming and J lost 0 bases, with 11 bases between them. Germline CDR1 reads MGHRA; CDR2 reads YSYEKL. The CDR3 is made up of 17 amino acids. CDR3 in amino acids: CASSQDHGSTNTGELFF. The CDR3 nucleotides are TGCGCCAGCAGCCAAGATCACGGGAGTACGAACACCGGGGAGCTGTTTTTT.

This clonotype has just a few counts. The rearrangement joins TRBV6-6 to TRBJ2-3; 10 bases are a match to TRBD2. The CDR3 totals 16 residues. CDR1 and CDR2 (germline): MNHNY, SVGAGI (reference sequence). Trimming at V came to 7 bases and at J to 2 bases, leaving 9 bases not matched to a gene. For the CDR3, the DNA is TGTGCCAGCACCATGACTAGCGGGTGGAACACAGATACGCAGTATTTT. Translating gives CASTMTSGWNTDTQYF.

This chain connects TRBV9 to TRBJ1-1; 7 positions agree with TRBD1. Germline V gives CDR1 SGDLS, CDR2 YYNGEE. With 3 bases clipped from V and 4 bases from J, the junction kept 9 bases outside the gene matches. The CDR3 is 15 amino acids. The chain's CDR3 is CASSGYRGGTTEAFF. CDR3 DNA sequence: TGTGCCAGCAGCGGATACAGGGGAGGTACCACTGAAGCTTTCTTT.

This clonotype was counted a few times. The chain combines TRBV11-1 with TRBJ2-5; TRBD1 is a possible D gene (6 bases). The germline V gene has CDR1 SGHAT and CDR2 FQDESV (reference sequence). The CDR3 loop spans 18 amino acids. V was pared by 3 bases and J by 1 base, with 21 bases between. CDR3 loop: CASSFSKSTGRSQETQYF. For the CDR3, the DNA is TGTGCCAGCAGCTTCTCCAAATCGACAGGACGCTCCCAAGAGACCCAGTACTTC.